The 8 T cell receptor beta chains presented below share a single source sample, sequenced in a study of T cell responses to AZD1222 COVID-19 vaccine. Assay: immunoSEQ multiplex PCR; the TCRdb copy retains only in-frame clones and omits some. Of under 140,000 clones listed, around 80% are singletons. The input for sequencing was peripheral blood, taken on day 0 of AZD1222 vaccination. Every receptor here comes from an adult in good health.

This sequence joins TRBV11-2 and TRBJ1-1, with no clear D. This CDR3 comprises 15 residues. Trimming stripped 1 base from V and 1 base from J, with 10 bases between. Germline V gene lookup returns CDR1 SGHAT and CDR2 FQNNGV. This CDR3 reads CASSLGRIPNTEAFF. The CDR3 DNA reads as TGTGCCAGCAGCTTAGGCAGGATCCCGAACACTGAAGCTTTCTTT.

The chain joins TRBV28 to TRBJ1-2; 9 nucleotides align to TRBD1. There are 14 residues in the CDR3. Germline lookup yields CDR1 MDHEN and CDR2 SYDVKM. Trimming at V came to 5 bases and at J to 4 bases, leaving 5 bases not matched to a gene. CDR3 in DNA: TGTGCCAGCAGTCTGACAGGGGGATCCTATGGCTACACCTTC. It translates to CASSLTGGSYGYTF.

The rearrangement uses TRBV6-2 or TRBV6-3 and TRBJ1-5; D gene unclear. The CDR3 is 14 amino acids. The ends were cut back, 2 bases at V and 3 bases at J, with 8 bases in the middle. Germline V gene data show CDR1 as MNHEY and CDR2 as SVGEGT. The CDR3 DNA is TGTGCCAGCAGTTACGGGCTGATCAATCAGCCCCAGCATTTT. The encoded protein is CASSYGLINQPQHF.

The chain carries TRBV19 and TRBJ2-3; 7 positions agree with TRBD1. In germline, CDR1 is LNHDA, CDR2 SQIVND (reference sequence). V lost 10 bases and J lost 1; bases outside the gene matches: 8. The CDR3 covers 14 residues. Here the CDR3 reads CATSLQGRTDTQYF. The DNA of the CDR3 is TGTGCCACCTCCCTACAGGGGCGCACAGATACGCAGTATTTT.

This clone was counted a single time. V is TRBV20-1 and J is TRBJ2-7, with TRBD1 identical over 7 bases. V shed 6 bases, J shed 3 bases, and the junction held 2 bases outside the gene matches. CDR1 and CDR2 (germline): DFQATT, SNEGSKA (reference sequence). This CDR3 has 11 amino acids. The CDR3 loop is CSAWTGYEQYF. The CDR3 DNA follows: TGCAGTGCCTGGACAGGCTACGAGCAGTACTTC.

Only a few counts were recorded for this clone. The chain carries TRBV6-5 and TRBJ2-7; a possible D gene is TRBD1 (5 bases). Trimming removed 2 bases at V and 2 bases at J, with 13 bases between. In germline, CDR1 is MNHEY, CDR2 SVGAGI. This CDR3 is built from 15 residues. The CDR3 coding sequence is TGTGCCAGCAGTTACAGGCAGGGAAAGGCCTACGAGCAGTACTTC. Its translation is CASSYRQGKAYEQYF.

The chain recombines TRBV27 with TRBJ1-2; weak D call: TRBD1 (5 bases). CDR1 and CDR2 from the germline V gene are MNHEY and SMNVEV (reference sequence). The CDR3 sequence is 15 residues long. Trimming cost V 2 bases and J 4 bases, with 14 bases left between them. The CDR3: CASSLRGQGPYGYTF. The CDR3 DNA reads TGTGCCAGCAGTTTACGCGGGCAGGGCCCCTATGGCTACACCTTC.

This clone was detected only once. The CDR3 spells CAISEPGTGSNQPQHF. The DNA of the CDR3 is TGTGCCATCAGTGAGCCGGGGACAGGCAGCAATCAGCCCCAGCATTTT. V gene TRBV10-3 combines with J gene TRBJ1-5; 8 nucleotides match TRBD1. In germline, CDR1 is ENHRY, CDR2 SYGVKD. The V gene end was trimmed by 2 bases and the J gene end by 1 base; junction bases not matched to a gene: 4. This CDR3 spans 16 amino acids.